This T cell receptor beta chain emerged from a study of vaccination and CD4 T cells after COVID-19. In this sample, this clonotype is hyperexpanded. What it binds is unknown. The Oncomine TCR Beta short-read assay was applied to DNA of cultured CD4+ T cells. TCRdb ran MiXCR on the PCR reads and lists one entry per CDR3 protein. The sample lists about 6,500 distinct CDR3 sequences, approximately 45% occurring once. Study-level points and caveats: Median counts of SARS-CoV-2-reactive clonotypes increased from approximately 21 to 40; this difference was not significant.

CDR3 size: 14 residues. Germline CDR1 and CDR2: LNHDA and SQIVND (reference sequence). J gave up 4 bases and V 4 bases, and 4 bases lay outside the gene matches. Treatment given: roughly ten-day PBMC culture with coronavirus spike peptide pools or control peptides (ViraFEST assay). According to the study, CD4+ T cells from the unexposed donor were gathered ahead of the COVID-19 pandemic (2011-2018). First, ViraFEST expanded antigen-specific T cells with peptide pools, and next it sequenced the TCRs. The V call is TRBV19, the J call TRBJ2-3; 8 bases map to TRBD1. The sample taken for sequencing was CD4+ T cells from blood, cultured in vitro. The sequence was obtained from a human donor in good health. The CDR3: CASSKGQGPDTQYF. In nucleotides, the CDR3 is TGTGCCAGTAGTAAAGGACAGGGCCCAGATACGCAGTATTTT.